This T cell receptor beta chain was sequenced for a study of OX40 agonist ivuxolimab in advanced cancers. In the study overall: Ivuxolimab is a fully human IgG2 antibody that activates OX40 (CD134). Dose-escalation cases comprised hepatocellular carcinoma, melanoma, renal cell or head and neck cancer. At approximately 80% male, the cohort had a mean age of 60 years, ranging from about 23 to 79.

Worth noting for this clone: Its specificity is unknown.

The study's findings and limits: Expanded peripheral T cells had an undetermined antigen specificity.

Clones were read by immunoSEQ multiplex PCR, and TCRdb kept only the in-frame ones, dropping some. This sample carries around 68,000 clones, approximately 87% of them seen once, and the ten largest clones take roughly 0.69%. CDR3 length: 12 amino acids. The trim removed 2 bases at V and 8 bases at J, leaving 2 bases unmatched. Germline CDR1 is KGHSY and CDR2 is FQNENV. Sequenced here: CD4+ or CD8+ T cells sorted from blood, sampled in a trial of the OX40 agonist ivuxolimab. The V gene is TRBV16, the J gene TRBJ1-1; 7 positions match TRBD1. The sequence was obtained from an adult with an advanced solid tumor such as melanoma, head and neck, liver or kidney cancer. The CDR3 coding sequence is TGTGCCAGCAGCCAAAGGACAGGAGAAGCTTTCTTT. Translated, it gives CASSQRTGEAFF.